The rows below give T cell receptor beta chains drawn from one sample of a study of neoadjuvant anti-PD-1 for oral cavity cancer. Only in-frame clones appear in the TCRdb table, and some are missing; sequencing was by immunoSEQ multiplex PCR. The table shows 84,000 or so clones, with approximately 80% occurring only once. This specimen was PBMCs, taken before nivolumab (anti-PD-1) treatment. The source of these receptors is a person aged 40 to 85 with oral cavity squamous cell carcinoma. The CDR3 runs from the conserved cysteine through the conserved F or W. The order of the fields is V gene, clone size, J gene, D gene, CDR3 protein, CDR3 DNA. The D gene is left open where the match is weak. Part of the rows lack a size; the others show once, few, many or a class for expanded clones.

v_gene: TRBV28; abundance: few; j_gene: TRBJ2-1; d_gene: .; CDR3aa: CASTRSDSSYNEQFF; CDR3nt: TGTGCCAGCACGCGCAGCGACAGCTCCTACAATGAGCAGTTCTTC
v_gene: TRBV27; abundance: .; j_gene: TRBJ1-1; d_gene: .; CDR3aa: CASSATLGPEAFF; CDR3nt: TGTGCCAGCAGTGCGACCCTGGGGCCCGAAGCTTTCTTT
v_gene: TRBV9; abundance: once; j_gene: TRBJ1-3; d_gene: TRBD1; CDR3aa: CASSGGQGTNTIYF; CDR3nt: TGTGCCAGCAGCGGGGGACAGGGGACAAACACCATATATTTT
v_gene: TRBV6-1; abundance: .; j_gene: TRBJ1-5; d_gene: .; CDR3aa: CASSPGGGQDQPQHF; CDR3nt: TGTGCCAGCAGTCCGGGGGGTGGGCAAGATCAGCCCCAGCATTTT
v_gene: TRBV9; abundance: .; j_gene: TRBJ1-1; d_gene: .; CDR3aa: CASSVDRGANTEAFF; CDR3nt: TGTGCCAGCAGCGTAGATCGGGGGGCGAACACTGAAGCTTTCTTT
v_gene: TRBV11-3; abundance: .; j_gene: TRBJ2-3; d_gene: TRBD2; CDR3aa: CASSLGTSGRAGTDTQYF; CDR3nt: TGTGCCAGCAGCTTAGGGACTAGCGGGAGGGCCGGGACAGATACGCAGTATTTT
v_gene: TRBV7-8; abundance: .; j_gene: TRBJ2-3; d_gene: .; CDR3aa: CASSLWNREADTQYF; CDR3nt: TGTGCCAGCAGCTTATGGAACAGGGAGGCAGATACGCAGTATTTT
v_gene: TRBV7-8; abundance: .; j_gene: TRBJ1-1; d_gene: .; CDR3aa: CASSDNLIRSTEAFF; CDR3nt: TGTGCCAGCAGTGATAACCTGATACGGAGCACTGAAGCTTTCTTT
v_gene: TRBV28; abundance: .; j_gene: TRBJ2-7; d_gene: TRBD2; CDR3aa: CASSLPGLAGPKRAYEQYF; CDR3nt: TGTGCCAGCAGTTTACCGGGACTAGCGGGACCCAAGAGGGCCTACGAGCAGTACTTC
v_gene: TRBV11-2; abundance: .; j_gene: TRBJ2-7; d_gene: .; CDR3aa: CASSLIGEQYF; CDR3nt: TGTGCCAGCAGCTTAATTGGGGAGCAGTACTTC
v_gene: TRBV19; abundance: once; j_gene: TRBJ2-6; d_gene: .; CDR3aa: CASKALGANVLTF; CDR3nt: TGTGCCAGTAAGGCCTTAGGAGCCAACGTCCTGACTTTC
v_gene: TRBV30; abundance: .; j_gene: TRBJ2-3; d_gene: TRBD1; CDR3aa: CAWGDSRTDTQYF; CDR3nt: TGTGCCTGGGGGGACAGCCGAACAGATACGCAGTATTTT
v_gene: TRBV6-5; abundance: .; j_gene: TRBJ2-1; d_gene: TRBD2; CDR3aa: CASSSLTSGSHNEQFF; CDR3nt: TGTGCCAGCAGTTCGCTGACTAGCGGGAGCCACAATGAGCAGTTCTTC
v_gene: TRBV2; abundance: few; j_gene: TRBJ1-1; d_gene: .; CDR3aa: CASSGARWPGEAFF; CDR3nt: TGTGCCAGCAGTGGAGCCAGGTGGCCGGGTGAAGCTTTCTTT
v_gene: TRBV6-5; abundance: .; j_gene: TRBJ2-1; d_gene: .; CDR3aa: CASIGTSWNEQFF; CDR3nt: TGTGCCAGCATAGGGACCTCCTGGAATGAGCAGTTCTTC
v_gene: TRBV27; abundance: .; j_gene: TRBJ2-1; d_gene: .; CDR3aa: CASSFQAAYNEQFF; CDR3nt: TGTGCCAGCAGTTTTCAAGCGGCCTACAATGAGCAGTTCTTC
v_gene: TRBV15; abundance: many; j_gene: TRBJ1-5; d_gene: TRBD1; CDR3aa: CATSNRDRGLNSNQPQHF; CDR3nt: TGTGCCACCAGCAACCGGGACAGGGGGCTTAATAGCAATCAGCCCCAGCATTTT
v_gene: TRBV2; abundance: once; j_gene: TRBJ1-5; d_gene: .; CDR3aa: CASSEETASNQPQHF; CDR3nt: TGTGCCAGCAGCGAGGAGACAGCAAGCAATCAGCCCCAGCATTTT
v_gene: TRBV7-9; abundance: .; j_gene: TRBJ2-2; d_gene: .; CDR3aa: CASSQGLYFGELFF; CDR3nt: TGTGCCAGCAGCCAAGGACTGTACTTCGGGGAGCTGTTTTTT
v_gene: TRBV6-1; abundance: .; j_gene: TRBJ2-7; d_gene: .; CDR3aa: CASSEGGFYEQYF; CDR3nt: TGTGCCAGCAGTGAAGGTGGGTTTTACGAGCAGTACTTC
v_gene: TRBV20-1; abundance: .; j_gene: TRBJ1-1; d_gene: .; CDR3aa: CSAGGQTEAFF; CDR3nt: TGCAGTGCAGGGGGGCAAACTGAAGCTTTCTTT
v_gene: TRBV11-2; abundance: .; j_gene: TRBJ2-1; d_gene: TRBD2; CDR3aa: CASSTVAGEGNEQFF; CDR3nt: TGTGCCAGCAGCACCGTAGCGGGAGAGGGCAATGAGCAGTTCTTC
v_gene: TRBV2; abundance: .; j_gene: TRBJ2-7; d_gene: .; CDR3aa: CASSAPAYEQYF; CDR3nt: TGTGCCAGCAGTGCCCCTGCCTACGAGCAGTACTTC
v_gene: TRBV19; abundance: .; j_gene: TRBJ1-1; d_gene: .; CDR3aa: CASSESPAPEAFF; CDR3nt: TGTGCCAGTAGTGAGAGTCCGGCCCCCGAAGCTTTCTTT
v_gene: TRBV11-3; abundance: .; j_gene: TRBJ2-1; d_gene: .; CDR3aa: CASSLIRGPGGEQFF; CDR3nt: TGTGCCAGCAGCTTAATCCGGGGGCCCGGAGGGGAGCAGTTCTTC
v_gene: TRBV6-6; abundance: .; j_gene: TRBJ2-7; d_gene: .; CDR3aa: CASRERVYEQYF; CDR3nt: TGTGCCAGCCGGGAGAGAGTGTACGAGCAGTACTTC
v_gene: TRBV6-1; abundance: .; j_gene: TRBJ2-7; d_gene: .; CDR3aa: CASSRMSTGNYEQYF; CDR3nt: TGTGCCAGCAGCCGCATGAGTACAGGAAACTACGAGCAGTACTTC
v_gene: TRBV7-8; abundance: once; j_gene: TRBJ1-5; d_gene: .; CDR3aa: CASSGGSNQPQHF; CDR3nt: TGTGCCAGCAGTGGGGGTAGCAATCAGCCCCAGCATTTT